Listed here is a single TCR beta chain. Its specificity is unknown. A read error may explain this, as a much larger clone is one base away. This CDR3 contains 16 residues. CDR1 and CDR2 from the germline V gene are MNHEY and SVGEGT. With listed TCR primers and previously described methods, bulk TCR libraries were prepared. From the PCR reads, TCRdb called clonotypes with MiXCR, one entry per CDR3 protein. The sample records under 650,000 distinct CDR3 sequences, about 20% being singletons. Input for naive CD8 libraries was 20,000 to 1,000,000 sorted cells; the RNA fraction used was 10%, 30% or 50%. The data stem from a study of molecular identifiers for immune sequencing clone quantification. Study findings and constraints: Clonotypes surpassing 20 RNA copies contained over 97% of effector molecules, versus under 1% in naive cells.

The source is a human donor in good health. Some libraries in this study had Jurkat cell RNA spiked in. Input material: naive CD8+ T cells from blood, with Jurkat cell RNA spiked in. Subset defined: FACS-sorted CD8+CD4-CCR7+CD45RA+ naive T cells. The rearrangement joins TRBV6-2 or TRBV6-3 to TRBJ2-7; perhaps TRBD1 as D (6 bases). DNA of the CDR3: TGTGCCAGCAGTTACTCGATTGCGGACAGAAACTACGAGCAGCACTTC. Encoded protein: CASSYSIADRNYEQHF.